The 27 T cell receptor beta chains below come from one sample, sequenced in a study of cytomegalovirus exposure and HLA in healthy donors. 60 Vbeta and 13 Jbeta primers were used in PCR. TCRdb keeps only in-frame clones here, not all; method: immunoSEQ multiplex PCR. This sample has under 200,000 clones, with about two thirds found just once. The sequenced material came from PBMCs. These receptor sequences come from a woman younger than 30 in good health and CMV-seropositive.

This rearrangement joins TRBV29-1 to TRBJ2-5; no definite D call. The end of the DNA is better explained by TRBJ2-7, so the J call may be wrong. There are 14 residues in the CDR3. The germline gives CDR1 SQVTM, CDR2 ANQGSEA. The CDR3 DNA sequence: TGCAGCGCCCGTACTACGCAACTATCCTACGAGCAGTACTTC. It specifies CSARTTQLSYEQYF.

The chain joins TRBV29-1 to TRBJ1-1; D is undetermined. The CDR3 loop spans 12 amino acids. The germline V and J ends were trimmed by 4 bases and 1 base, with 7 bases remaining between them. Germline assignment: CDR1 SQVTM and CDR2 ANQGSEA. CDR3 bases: TGCAGCGTTGTCCACAGGAACACTGAAGCTTTCTTT. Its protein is CSVVHRNTEAFF.

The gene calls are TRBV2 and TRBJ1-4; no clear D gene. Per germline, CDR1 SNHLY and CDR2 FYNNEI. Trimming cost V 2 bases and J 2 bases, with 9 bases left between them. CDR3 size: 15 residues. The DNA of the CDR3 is TGTGCCAGCAGTGAAATGCGTTCCACTAATGAAAAACTGTTTTTT. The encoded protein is CASSEMRSTNEKLFF.

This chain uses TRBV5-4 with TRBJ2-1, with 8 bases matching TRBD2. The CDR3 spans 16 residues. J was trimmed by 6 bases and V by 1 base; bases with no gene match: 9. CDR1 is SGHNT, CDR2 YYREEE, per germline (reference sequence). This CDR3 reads CASSLRGTSRANEQFF. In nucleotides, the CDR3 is TGTGCCAGCAGCTTGCGGGGGACTAGTCGGGCCAATGAGCAGTTCTTC.

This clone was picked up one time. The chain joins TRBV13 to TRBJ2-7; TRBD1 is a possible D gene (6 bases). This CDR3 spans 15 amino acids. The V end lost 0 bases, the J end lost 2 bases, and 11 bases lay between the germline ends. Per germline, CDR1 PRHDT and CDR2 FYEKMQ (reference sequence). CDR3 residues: CASSLGPGEAYEQYF. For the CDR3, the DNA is TGTGCCAGCAGCTTAGGTCCAGGGGAAGCCTACGAGCAGTACTTC.

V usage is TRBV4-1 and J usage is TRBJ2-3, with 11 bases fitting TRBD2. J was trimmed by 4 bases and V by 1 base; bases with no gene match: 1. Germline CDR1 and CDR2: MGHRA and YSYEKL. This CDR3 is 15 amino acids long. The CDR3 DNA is TGCGCCAGCAGCCAAGGACTAGCGGGGCCAGATACGCAGTATTTT. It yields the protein CASSQGLAGPDTQYF.

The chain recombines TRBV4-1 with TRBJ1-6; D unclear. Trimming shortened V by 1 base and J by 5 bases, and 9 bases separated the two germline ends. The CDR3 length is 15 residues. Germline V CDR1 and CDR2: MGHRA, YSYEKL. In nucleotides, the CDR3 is TGCGCCAGCAGCCAAGGGAGCATAAATAATTCACCCCTCCACTTT. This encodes CASSQGSINNSPLHF.

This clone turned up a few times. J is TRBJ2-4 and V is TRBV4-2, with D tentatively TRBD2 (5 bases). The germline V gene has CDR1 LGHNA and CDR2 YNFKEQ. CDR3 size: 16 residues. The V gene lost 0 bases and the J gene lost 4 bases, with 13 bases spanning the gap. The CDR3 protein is CASSQDLSGTKNIQYF. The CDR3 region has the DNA TGTGCCAGCAGCCAAGATCTGAGCGGAACGAAAAACATTCAGTACTTC.

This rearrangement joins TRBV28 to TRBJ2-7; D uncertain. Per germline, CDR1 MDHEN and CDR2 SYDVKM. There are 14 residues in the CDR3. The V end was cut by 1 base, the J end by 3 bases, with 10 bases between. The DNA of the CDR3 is TGTGCCAGCAGTTTATCGGGTTTCGTCTACGAGCAGTACTTC. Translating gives CASSLSGFVYEQYF.

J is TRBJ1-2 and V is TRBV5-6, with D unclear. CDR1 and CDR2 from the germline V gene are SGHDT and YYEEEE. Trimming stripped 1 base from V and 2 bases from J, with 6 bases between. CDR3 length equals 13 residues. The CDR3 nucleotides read TGTGCCAGCAGCTTGACAGAGAACTATGGCTACACCTTC. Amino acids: CASSLTENYGYTF.

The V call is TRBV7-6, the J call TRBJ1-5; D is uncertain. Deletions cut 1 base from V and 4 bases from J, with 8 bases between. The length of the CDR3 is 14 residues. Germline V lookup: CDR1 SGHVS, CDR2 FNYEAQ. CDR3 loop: CASSLVSGNQPQHF. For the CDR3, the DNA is TGTGCCAGCAGCTTAGTTTCGGGGAATCAGCCCCAGCATTTT.

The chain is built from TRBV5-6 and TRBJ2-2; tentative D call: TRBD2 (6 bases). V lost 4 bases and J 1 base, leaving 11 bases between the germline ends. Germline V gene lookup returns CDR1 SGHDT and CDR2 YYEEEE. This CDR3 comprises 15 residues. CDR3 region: CASSPIAENTGELFF. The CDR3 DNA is TGTGCCAGCAGCCCCATAGCGGAGAACACCGGGGAGCTGTTTTTT.

This CDR3 reads CASSLGTGSPNQPQHF. DNA for the CDR3: TGTGCCAGCTCGCTCGGGACAGGGAGTCCCAATCAGCCCCAGCATTTT. The rearrangement joins TRBV18 to TRBJ1-5; TRBD1 matches 9 bases. The CDR3 length is 16 residues. From germline, CDR1 is KGHSH and CDR2 LQKENI. With V trimmed by 6 bases and J by 3 bases, 9 bases remained unmatched.

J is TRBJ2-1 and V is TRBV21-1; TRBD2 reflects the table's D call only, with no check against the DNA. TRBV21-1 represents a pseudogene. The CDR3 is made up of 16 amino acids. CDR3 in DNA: TGTGCCAGCAGCAAAGCTGGTGCGGGGAACTACAATGAGCAGTTCTTC. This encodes CASSKAGAGNYNEQFF.

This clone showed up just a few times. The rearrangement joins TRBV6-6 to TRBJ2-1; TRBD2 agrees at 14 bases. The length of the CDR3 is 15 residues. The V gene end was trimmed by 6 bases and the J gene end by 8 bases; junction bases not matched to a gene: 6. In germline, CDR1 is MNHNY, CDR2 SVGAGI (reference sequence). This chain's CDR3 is CASSSGLAGGHEQFF. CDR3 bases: TGTGCCAGCAGCTCCGGACTAGCGGGAGGTCATGAGCAGTTCTTC.

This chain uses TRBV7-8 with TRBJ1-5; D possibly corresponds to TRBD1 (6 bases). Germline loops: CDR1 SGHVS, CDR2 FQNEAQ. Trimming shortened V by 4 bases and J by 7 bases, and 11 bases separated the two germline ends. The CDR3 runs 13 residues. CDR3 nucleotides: TGTGCCAGCAGCTCAAACAGGGAACAGCCCCAGCATTTT. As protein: CASSSNREQPQHF.

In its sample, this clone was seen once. Here the CDR3 reads CASASSSTGVASDEQYF. The CDR3 DNA sequence: TGTGCCAGTGCCTCAAGCTCAACAGGGGTCGCTAGTGACGAGCAGTACTTC. This chain joins TRBV19 and TRBJ2-7, with 7 bases that match TRBD1. The CDR3 is 17 residues long. CDR1 and CDR2 from the germline V gene are LNHDA and SQIVND (reference sequence). V lost 8 bases and J lost 5; bases outside the gene matches: 21.

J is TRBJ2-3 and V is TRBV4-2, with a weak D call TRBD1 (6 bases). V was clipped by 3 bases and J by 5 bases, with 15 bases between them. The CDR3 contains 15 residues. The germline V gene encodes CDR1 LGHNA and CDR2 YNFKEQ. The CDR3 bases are TGTGCCAGCAGCCATGGGGCAGGGGTCGGAGATACGCAGTATTTT. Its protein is CASSHGAGVGDTQYF.

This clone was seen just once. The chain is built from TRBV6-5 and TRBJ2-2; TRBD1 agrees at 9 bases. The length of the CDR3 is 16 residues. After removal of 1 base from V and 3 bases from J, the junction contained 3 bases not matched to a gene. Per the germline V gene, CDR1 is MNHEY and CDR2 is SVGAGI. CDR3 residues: CASSYYGQGYTGELFF. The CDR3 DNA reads TGTGCCAGCAGTTACTATGGACAGGGGTACACCGGGGAGCTGTTTTTT.

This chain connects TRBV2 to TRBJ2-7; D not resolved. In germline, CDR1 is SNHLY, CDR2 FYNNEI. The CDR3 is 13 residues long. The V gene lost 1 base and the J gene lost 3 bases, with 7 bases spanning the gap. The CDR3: CASSEGFSYEQYF. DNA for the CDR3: TGTGCCAGCAGTGAAGGTTTCAGCTACGAGCAGTACTTC.

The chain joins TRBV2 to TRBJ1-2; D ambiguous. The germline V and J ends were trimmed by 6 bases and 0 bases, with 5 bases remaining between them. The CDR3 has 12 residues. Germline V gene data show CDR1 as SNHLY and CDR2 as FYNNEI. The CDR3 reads CASSESNYGYTF. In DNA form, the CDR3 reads TGTGCCAGCAGCGAGTCTAACTATGGCTACACCTTC.

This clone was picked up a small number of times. The CDR3 loop reads CASGGGQEAYEQYF. In nucleotides, the CDR3 is TGTGCCAGCGGGGGGGGACAGGAAGCGTACGAGCAGTACTTC. The chain uses TRBV27 and TRBJ2-7; weak D call: TRBD1 (8 bases). Per the germline V gene, CDR1 is MNHEY and CDR2 is SMNVEV (reference sequence). V was cut by 8 bases and J by 4 bases, with 18 bases left in between. The length of the CDR3 is 14 residues.

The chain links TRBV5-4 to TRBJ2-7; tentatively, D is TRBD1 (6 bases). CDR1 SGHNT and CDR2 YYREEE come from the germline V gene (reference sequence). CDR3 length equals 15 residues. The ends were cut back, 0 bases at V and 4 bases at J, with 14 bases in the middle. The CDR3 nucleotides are TGTGCCAGCAGCTTGGGGGCAGGGGATTGGTACGAGCAGTACTTC. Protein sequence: CASSLGAGDWYEQYF.

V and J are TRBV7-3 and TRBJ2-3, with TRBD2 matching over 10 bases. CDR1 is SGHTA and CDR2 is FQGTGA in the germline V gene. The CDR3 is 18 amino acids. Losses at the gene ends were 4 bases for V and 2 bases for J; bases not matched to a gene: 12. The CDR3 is CASSSGVLAGHHTDTQYF. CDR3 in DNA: TGTGCCAGCAGCTCCGGCGTACTAGCGGGGCACCACACAGATACGCAGTATTTT.

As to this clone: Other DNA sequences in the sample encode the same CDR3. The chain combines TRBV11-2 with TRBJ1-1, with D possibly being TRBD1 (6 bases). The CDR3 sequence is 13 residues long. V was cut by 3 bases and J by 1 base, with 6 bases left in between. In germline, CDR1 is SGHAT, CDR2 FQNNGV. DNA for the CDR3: TGTGCCAGCAGCTTGACAGGGAACACTGAAGCTTTCTTT. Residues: CASSLTGNTEAFF.

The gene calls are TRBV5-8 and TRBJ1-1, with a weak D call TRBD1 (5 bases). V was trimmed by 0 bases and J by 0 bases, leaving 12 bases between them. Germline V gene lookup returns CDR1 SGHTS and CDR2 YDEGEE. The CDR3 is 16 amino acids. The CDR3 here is CASSLVRGTLNTEAFF. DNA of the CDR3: TGTGCCAGCAGCTTGGTCCGAGGGACTTTGAACACTGAAGCTTTCTTT.

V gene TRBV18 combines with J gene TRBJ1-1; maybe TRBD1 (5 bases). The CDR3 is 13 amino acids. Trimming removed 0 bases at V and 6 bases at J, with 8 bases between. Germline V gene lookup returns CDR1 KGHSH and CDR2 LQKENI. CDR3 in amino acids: CASSPPAGPEAFF. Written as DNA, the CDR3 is TGTGCCAGCTCACCACCGGCAGGGCCTGAAGCTTTCTTT.